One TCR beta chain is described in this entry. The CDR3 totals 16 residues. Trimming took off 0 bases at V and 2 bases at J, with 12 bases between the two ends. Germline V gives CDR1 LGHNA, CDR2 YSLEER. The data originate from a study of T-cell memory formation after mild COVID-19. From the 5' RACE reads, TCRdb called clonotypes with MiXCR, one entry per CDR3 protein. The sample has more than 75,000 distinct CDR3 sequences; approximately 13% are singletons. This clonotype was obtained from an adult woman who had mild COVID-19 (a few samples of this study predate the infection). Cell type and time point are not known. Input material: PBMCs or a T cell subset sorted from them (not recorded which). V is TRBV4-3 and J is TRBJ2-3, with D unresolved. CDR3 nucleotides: TGCGCCAGCAGCCAAGATTGGGCCCGACCCACAGATACGCAGTATTTT. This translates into CASSQDWARPTDTQYF.